The 8 T cell receptor beta chains in this list originate from one sample, sequenced in a study of human T cells and chemical hapten exposure listed by TCRdb under 2021. The time point label, read with the paper, signifies: patch test 1, 2 weeks after DPC sensitization. The treatment or condition label here, explained by the study, means: therapeutic diphenylcyclopropenone sensitization with weekly scalp DPC. The protocol used for the library was RACE. The data were produced on a NextSeq 500. TCRdb trimmed the raw reads at Q25, called clones with MiXCR and kept productive beta chains. Every entry covers one CDR3 protein and lists the most common genes and DNA from its rows. In this sample the table shows 150,000 to 200,000 distinct CDR3 sequences, about 14% of which occur a single time. Clones ranked in the top ten supply approximately 1.5% of the sample. The source was whole blood, collected in connection with sensitization to the hapten diphenylcyclopropenone (DPC). All receptors derive from a woman between 25 and 40 years old with alopecia areata. Some clones in this sample may be carry-over from other donors' samples.

The V and J genes are TRBV20-1 and TRBJ2-1; no definite D call. With 2 bases removed from V and 6 bases from J, the gap between germline ends came to 17 bases. The germline V gene encodes CDR1 DFQATT and CDR2 SNEGSKA (reference sequence). The CDR3 length is 15 residues. DNA of the CDR3: TGCAGTGCTAGAATCGATACGGGCGAGCTCAATGAGCAGTTCTTC. It translates to CSARIDTGELNEQFF.

The genes are TRBV27 and TRBJ1-5; no reliable D call. The V end lost 8 bases, the J end lost 0 bases, and 11 bases lay between the germline ends. The CDR3 totals 14 residues. The V gene's germline CDR1 is MNHEY and CDR2 SMNVEV (reference sequence). As DNA, the CDR3 is TGTGCCAGCGGGAGTACATTTAGCAATCAGCCCCAGCATTTT. Translation: CASGSTFSNQPQHF.

This clonotype was observed a handful of times. The chain joins TRBV12-3 or TRBV12-4 to TRBJ1-1, with 8 bases aligning to TRBD1. Unmatched junction bases numbered 13, after V lost 7 bases and J lost 3 bases. CDR3 length equals 16 residues. This CDR3 is CASTDNRQGRHTEAFF. The CDR3 nucleotides are TGTGCCAGCACCGATAATCGACAGGGGAGGCACACTGAAGCTTTCTTT.

The chain uses TRBV19 and TRBJ2-7; D ambiguous. Germline V gives CDR1 LNHDA, CDR2 SQIVND (reference sequence). The CDR3 is 12 residues long. The V gene lost 5 bases and the J gene lost 6 bases, with 11 bases spanning the gap. The CDR3 nucleotides are TGTGCCAGTAGTGGTGTTGGGTCCGAGCAGTACTTC. Its translation is CASSGVGSEQYF.

This clonotype was detected only a few times. V gene TRBV7-8 combines with J gene TRBJ2-1, with D perhaps TRBD2 (6 bases). This CDR3 is 13 amino acids long. Per germline, CDR1 SGHVS and CDR2 FQNEAQ. V was pared by 2 bases and J by 11 bases, with 13 bases between. In nucleotides, the CDR3 is TGTGCCAGCAGCTTAACTCTCCTAGCGAAGCAGTTCTTC. This sequence encodes CASSLTLLAKQFF.

This clonotype has just a few counts. The chain combines TRBV7-9 with TRBJ2-1; possibly TRBD1 for D (6 bases). The CDR3 contains 17 residues. Germline V gene lookup returns CDR1 SEHNR and CDR2 FQNEAQ (reference sequence). V was shortened by 4 bases and J by 4 bases, with 20 bases between the two germline ends. CDR3 sequence: CASSSGKAGRGYNEQFF. The CDR3, as DNA: TGTGCCAGCAGCTCGGGAAAGGCAGGTAGGGGGTACAATGAGCAGTTCTTC.

This sequence joins TRBV12-5 and TRBJ1-5, with TRBD1 as a possible D gene (5 bases). V was clipped by 1 base and J by 6 bases, with 7 bases between them. Germline lookup yields CDR1 LGHNT and CDR2 FRNRAP. This CDR3 region has 13 residues. The CDR3, as DNA: TGTGCTAGTGGTTTGGGGGGACTTCAGCCCCAGCATTTT. Translating it yields CASGLGGLQPQHF.

This chain links TRBV27 with TRBJ2-1; 8 nucleotides line up with TRBD1. Per germline, CDR1 MNHEY and CDR2 SMNVEV (reference sequence). With V trimmed by 3 bases and J by 8 bases, 3 bases remained unmatched. The CDR3 spans 13 residues. CDR3 protein: CASSFRTGYEQFF. Here the CDR3 DNA reads TGTGCCAGCAGTTTTCGGACAGGGTATGAGCAGTTCTTC.